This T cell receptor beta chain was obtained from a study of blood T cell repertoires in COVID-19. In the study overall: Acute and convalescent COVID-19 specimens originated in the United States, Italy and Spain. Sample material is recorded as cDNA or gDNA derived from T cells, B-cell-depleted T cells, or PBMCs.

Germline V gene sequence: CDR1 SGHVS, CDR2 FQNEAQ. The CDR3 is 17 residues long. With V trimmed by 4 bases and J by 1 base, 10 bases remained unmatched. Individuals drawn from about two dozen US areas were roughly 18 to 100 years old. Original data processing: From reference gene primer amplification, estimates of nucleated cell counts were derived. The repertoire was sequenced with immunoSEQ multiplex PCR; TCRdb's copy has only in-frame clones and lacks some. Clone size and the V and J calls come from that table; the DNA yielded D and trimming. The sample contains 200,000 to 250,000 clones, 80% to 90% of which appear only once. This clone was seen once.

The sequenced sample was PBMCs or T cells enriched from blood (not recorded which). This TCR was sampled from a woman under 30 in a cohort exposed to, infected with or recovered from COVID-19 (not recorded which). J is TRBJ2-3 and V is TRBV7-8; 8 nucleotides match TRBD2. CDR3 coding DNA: TGTGCCAGCAGCTCCCCGTCCTGGCGGGGGGGCACAGATACGCAGTATTTT. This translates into CASSSPSWRGGTDTQYF.